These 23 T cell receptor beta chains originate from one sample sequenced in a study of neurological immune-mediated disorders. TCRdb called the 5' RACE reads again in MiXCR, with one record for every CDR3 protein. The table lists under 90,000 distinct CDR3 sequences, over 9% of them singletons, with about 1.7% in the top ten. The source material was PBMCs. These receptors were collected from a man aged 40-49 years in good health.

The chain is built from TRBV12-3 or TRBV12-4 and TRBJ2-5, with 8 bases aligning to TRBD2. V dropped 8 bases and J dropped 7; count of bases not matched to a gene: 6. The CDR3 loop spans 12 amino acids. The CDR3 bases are TGTGCCAGCCGGGGGGGCGAGGTGACCCAGTACTTC. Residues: CASRGGEVTQYF.

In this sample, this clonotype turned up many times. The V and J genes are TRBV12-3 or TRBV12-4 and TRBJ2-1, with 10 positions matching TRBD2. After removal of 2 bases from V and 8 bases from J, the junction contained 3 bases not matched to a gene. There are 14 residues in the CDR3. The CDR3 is CASSLNLAGDEQFF. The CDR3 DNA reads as TGTGCCAGCAGTTTAAACCTAGCGGGGGATGAGCAGTTCTTC.

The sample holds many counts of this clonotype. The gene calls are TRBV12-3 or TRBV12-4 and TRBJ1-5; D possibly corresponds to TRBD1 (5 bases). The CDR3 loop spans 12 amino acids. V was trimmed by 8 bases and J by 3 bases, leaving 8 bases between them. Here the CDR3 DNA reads TGTGCCAGCTGCGGGGCCAATCAGCCCCAGCATTTT. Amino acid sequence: CASCGANQPQHF.

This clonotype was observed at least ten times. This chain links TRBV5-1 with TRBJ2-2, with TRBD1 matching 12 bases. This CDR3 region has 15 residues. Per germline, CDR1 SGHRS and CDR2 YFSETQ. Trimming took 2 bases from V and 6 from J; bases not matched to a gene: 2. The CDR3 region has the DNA TGCGCCAGCAGCTTTGGGACAGGGGGCCCCGGGGAGCTGTTTTTT. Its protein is CASSFGTGGPGELFF.

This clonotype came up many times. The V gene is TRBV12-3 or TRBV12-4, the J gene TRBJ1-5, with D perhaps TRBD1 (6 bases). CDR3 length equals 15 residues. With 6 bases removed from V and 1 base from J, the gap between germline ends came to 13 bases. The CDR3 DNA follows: TGTGCCAGCAGCCTGGGGGGGCAGAGCAATCAGCCCCAGCATTTT. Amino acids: CASSLGGQSNQPQHF.

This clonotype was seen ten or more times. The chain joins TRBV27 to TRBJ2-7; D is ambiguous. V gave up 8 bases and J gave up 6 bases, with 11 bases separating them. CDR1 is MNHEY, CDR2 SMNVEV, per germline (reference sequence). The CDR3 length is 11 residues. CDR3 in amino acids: CASPRGREQYF. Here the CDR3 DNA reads TGTGCCAGCCCTCGAGGTCGCGAGCAGTACTTC.

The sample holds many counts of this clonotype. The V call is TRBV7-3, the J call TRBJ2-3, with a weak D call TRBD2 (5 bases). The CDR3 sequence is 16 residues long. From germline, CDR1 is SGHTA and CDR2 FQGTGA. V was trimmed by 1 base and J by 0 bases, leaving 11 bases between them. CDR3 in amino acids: CASSLMGRTSTDTQYF. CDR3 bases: TGTGCCAGCAGCTTAATGGGCCGGACTAGCACAGATACGCAGTATTTT.

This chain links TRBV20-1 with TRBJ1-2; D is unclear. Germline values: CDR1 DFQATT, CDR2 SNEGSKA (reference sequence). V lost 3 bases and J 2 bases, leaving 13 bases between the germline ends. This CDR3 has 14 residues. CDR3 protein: CSASYFSGNYGYTF. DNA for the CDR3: TGCAGTGCTAGTTACTTTTCTGGGAACTATGGCTACACCTTC.

CDR3 in amino acids: CASSLTWYTEAFF. In DNA, the CDR3 is TGTGCCAGCAGTCTGACCTGGTACACTGAAGCTTTCTTT. V and J are TRBV7-3 and TRBJ1-1; D unclear. The CDR3 totals 13 residues. CDR1 is SGHTA, CDR2 FQGTGA, per germline. V lost 6 bases and J 3 bases, leaving 11 bases between the germline ends.

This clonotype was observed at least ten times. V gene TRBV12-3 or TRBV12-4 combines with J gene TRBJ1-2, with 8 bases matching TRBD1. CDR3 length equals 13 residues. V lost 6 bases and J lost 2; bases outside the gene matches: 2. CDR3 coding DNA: TGTGCCAGCAGAAGACAGGGGAACTATGGCTACACCTTC. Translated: CASRRQGNYGYTF.

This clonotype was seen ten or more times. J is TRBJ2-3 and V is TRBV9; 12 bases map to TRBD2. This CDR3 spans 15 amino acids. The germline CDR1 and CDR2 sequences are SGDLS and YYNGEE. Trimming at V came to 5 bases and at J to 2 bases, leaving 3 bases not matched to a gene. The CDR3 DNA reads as TGTGCCAGCAGTGGACTAGCGGGGATCACAGATACGCAGTATTTT. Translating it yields CASSGLAGITDTQYF.

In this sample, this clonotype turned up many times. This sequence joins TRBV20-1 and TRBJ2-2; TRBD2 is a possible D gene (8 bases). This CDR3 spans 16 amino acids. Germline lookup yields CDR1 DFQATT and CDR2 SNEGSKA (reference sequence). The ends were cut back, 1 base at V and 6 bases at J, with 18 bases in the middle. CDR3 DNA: TGCAGTGCTAGAGCCCCCGGGAGGGGGCAAGCCGGGGAGCTGTTTTTT. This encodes CSARAPGRGQAGELFF.

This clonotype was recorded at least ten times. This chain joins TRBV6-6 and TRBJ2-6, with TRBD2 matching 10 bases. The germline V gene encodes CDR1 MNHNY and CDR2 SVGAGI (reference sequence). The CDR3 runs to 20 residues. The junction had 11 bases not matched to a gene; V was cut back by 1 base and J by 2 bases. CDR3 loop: CASSYLPLAGDAPGANVLTF. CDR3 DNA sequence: TGTGCCAGCAGTTACTTACCCCTAGCGGGAGATGCCCCTGGGGCCAACGTCCTGACTTTC.

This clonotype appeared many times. The CDR3 nucleotides read TGCGCCAGCAGCTTGGTTGATGACGAGCAGTACTTC. Its translation: CASSLVDDEQYF. This chain uses TRBV5-1 with TRBJ2-7; D call uncertain. The V end lost 0 bases, the J end lost 5 bases, and 6 bases lay between the germline ends. Germline V gene lookup returns CDR1 SGHRS and CDR2 YFSETQ. The CDR3 extends over 12 amino acids.

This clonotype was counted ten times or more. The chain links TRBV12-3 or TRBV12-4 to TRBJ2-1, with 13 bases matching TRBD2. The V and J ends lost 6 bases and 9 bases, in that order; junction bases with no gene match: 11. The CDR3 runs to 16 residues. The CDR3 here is CASSPIGTSGNGEQFF. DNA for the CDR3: TGTGCCAGCAGCCCTATAGGGACTAGCGGGAACGGTGAGCAGTTCTTC.

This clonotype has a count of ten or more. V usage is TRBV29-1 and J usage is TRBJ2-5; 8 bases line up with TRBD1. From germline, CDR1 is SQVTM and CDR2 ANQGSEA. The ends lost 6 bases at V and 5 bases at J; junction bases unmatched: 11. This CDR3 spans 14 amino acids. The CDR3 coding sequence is TGCAGCGTCCTAGAGACAGGGGATCTTGAGACCCAGTACTTC. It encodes CSVLETGDLETQYF. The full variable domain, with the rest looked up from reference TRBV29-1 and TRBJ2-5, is SAVISQKPSRDICQRGTSLTIQCQVDSQVTMMFWYRQQPGQSLTLIATANQGSEATYESGFVIDKFPISRPNLTFSTLTVSNMSPEDSSIYLCSVLETGDLETQYFGPGTRLLVL.

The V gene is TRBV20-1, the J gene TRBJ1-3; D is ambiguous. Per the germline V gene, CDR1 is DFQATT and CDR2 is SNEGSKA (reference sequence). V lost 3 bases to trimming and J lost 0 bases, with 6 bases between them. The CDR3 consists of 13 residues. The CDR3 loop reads CSASYGSGNTIYF. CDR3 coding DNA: TGCAGTGCTAGTTATGGCTCTGGAAACACCATATATTTT.

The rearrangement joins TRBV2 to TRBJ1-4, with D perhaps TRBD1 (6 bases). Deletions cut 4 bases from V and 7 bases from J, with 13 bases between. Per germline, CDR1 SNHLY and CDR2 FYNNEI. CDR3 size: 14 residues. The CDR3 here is CASSVQGPGEKLFF. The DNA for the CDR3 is TGTGCCAGCAGTGTACAGGGCCCGGGTGAAAAACTGTTTTTT.

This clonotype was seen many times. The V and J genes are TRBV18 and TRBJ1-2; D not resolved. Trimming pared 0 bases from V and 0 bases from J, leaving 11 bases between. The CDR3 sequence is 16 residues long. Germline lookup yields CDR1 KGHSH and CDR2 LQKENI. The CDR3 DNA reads TGTGCCAGCTCACCACCGACGGGGTACCCTAACTATGGCTACACCTTC. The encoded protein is CASSPPTGYPNYGYTF.

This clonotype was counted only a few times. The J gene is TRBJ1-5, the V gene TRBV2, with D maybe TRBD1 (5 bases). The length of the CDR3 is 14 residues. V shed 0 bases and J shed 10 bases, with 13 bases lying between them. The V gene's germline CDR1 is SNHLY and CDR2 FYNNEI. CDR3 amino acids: CASSEAGTAVPQHF. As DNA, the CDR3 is TGTGCCAGCAGTGAAGCTGGGACCGCCGTTCCCCAGCATTTT.

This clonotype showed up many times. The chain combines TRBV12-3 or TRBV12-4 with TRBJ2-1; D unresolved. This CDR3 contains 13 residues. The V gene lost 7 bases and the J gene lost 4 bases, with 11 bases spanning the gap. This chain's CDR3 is CASINLLYNEQFF. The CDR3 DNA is TGTGCCAGCATCAACCTCCTTTACAATGAGCAGTTCTTC.

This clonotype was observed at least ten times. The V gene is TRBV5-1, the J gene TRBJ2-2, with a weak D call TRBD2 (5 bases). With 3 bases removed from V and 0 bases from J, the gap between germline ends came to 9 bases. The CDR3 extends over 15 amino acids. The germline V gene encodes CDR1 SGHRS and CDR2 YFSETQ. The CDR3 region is CASSWRGSNTGELFF. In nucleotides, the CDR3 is TGCGCCAGCAGCTGGCGAGGGTCGAACACCGGGGAGCTGTTTTTT.

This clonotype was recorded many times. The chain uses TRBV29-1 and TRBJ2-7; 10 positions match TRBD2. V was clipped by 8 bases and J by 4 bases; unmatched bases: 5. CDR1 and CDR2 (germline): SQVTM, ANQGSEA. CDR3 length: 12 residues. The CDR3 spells CSFASGSYEQYF. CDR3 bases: TGCAGCTTCGCTAGCGGGAGTTACGAGCAGTACTTC.